Presented here are 15 T cell receptor beta chains from one specimen sequenced in a study of blood T cell repertoires in COVID-19. Some clones are missing from TCRdb's copy, which holds only in-frame ones; the method was immunoSEQ multiplex PCR. The sample has 210,000 or so clones, roughly 80% seen once. The sample was peripheral blood. All receptors come from a human donor in a cohort sampled during active COVID-19.

The chain couples TRBV18 to TRBJ2-2; D not certain. V was trimmed by 2 bases and J by 0 bases, leaving 7 bases between them. From germline, CDR1 is KGHSH and CDR2 LQKENI. There are 15 residues in the CDR3. The CDR3 here is CASSPYQANTGELFF. CDR3 DNA sequence: TGTGCCAGCTCACCATATCAGGCGAACACCGGGGAGCTGTTTTTT.

This clone appeared a few times. The rearrangement joins TRBV19 to TRBJ2-5; a possible D gene is TRBD1 (6 bases). This CDR3 spans 14 amino acids. The germline V gene has CDR1 LNHDA and CDR2 SQIVND (reference sequence). V lost 6 bases, J lost 3 bases, and 14 bases lay in between. The CDR3 region is CASRLGAGEETQYF. The CDR3 nucleotides read TGTGCCAGTAGGTTGGGGGCCGGCGAAGAGACCCAGTACTTC.

The V gene is TRBV3-1 (or the pseudogene TRBV3-2), the J gene TRBJ2-1, with 11 bases identical to TRBD1. V was clipped by 3 bases and J by 1 base; unmatched bases: 14. This CDR3 is built from 20 residues. From germline, CDR1 is LGHDT and CDR2 YNNKEL (reference sequence). CDR3 nucleotide sequence: TGTGCCAGCAGCCACCTCCCCGGGAGGGGACAGGGGGTTTCCTACAATGAGCAGTTCTTC. Its protein product is CASSHLPGRGQGVSYNEQFF.

This clone was found once. The chain recombines TRBV7-9 with TRBJ1-1, with 8 bases that match TRBD1. J gave up 1 base and V 5 bases, and 9 bases lay outside the gene matches. Looked up from germline, CDR1 is SEHNR and CDR2 is FQNEAQ (reference sequence). The CDR3 extends over 16 amino acids. The CDR3 DNA is TGTGCCAGCAGCCACAATGCCGGGACAGGGAACACTGAAGCTTTCTTT. The encoded protein is CASSHNAGTGNTEAFF.

The chain links TRBV27 to TRBJ2-7, with TRBD1 matching over 7 bases. Losses at the gene ends were 5 bases for V and 4 bases for J; bases not matched to a gene: 8. Per germline, CDR1 MNHEY and CDR2 SMNVEV (reference sequence). CDR3 length: 14 amino acids. CDR3 residues: CASSPGDRPYEQYV. Written as DNA, the CDR3 is TGTGCCAGCAGTCCCGGGGACAGACCATACGAGCAGTACGTC.

The CDR3 region has the DNA TGTGCCAGCAGAACATCGGGAGCCTACGAGCAGTACGTC. Translated, it gives CASRTSGAYEQYV. V is TRBV6-5 and J is TRBJ2-7; D might be TRBD2 (6 bases). The CDR3 length is 13 residues. The V and J ends lost 6 bases and 2 bases respectively, with 11 bases between them. Looked up from germline, CDR1 is MNHEY and CDR2 is SVGAGI.

This sequence joins TRBV30 and TRBJ1-2, with D unclear. Trimming left V 0 bases short and J 8 bases short, with 13 bases between. Germline CDR1 GTSNPN, CDR2 SVGIG (reference sequence). This CDR3 comprises 13 residues. This chain's CDR3 is CAWSVRGVGGYTF. The CDR3 DNA sequence: TGTGCCTGGAGTGTACGCGGGGTGGGGGGCTACACCTTC.

The chain recombines TRBV19 with TRBJ2-5; tentatively, D is TRBD1 (5 bases). Germline V CDR1 and CDR2: LNHDA, SQIVND (reference sequence). The V end was cut by 8 bases, the J end by 7 bases, with 14 bases between. This CDR3 is built from 12 residues. The CDR3: CASSPRDGTQYF. DNA for the CDR3: TGTGCCAGTTCCCCCAGGGATGGGACCCAGTACTTC.

About this clone: The junction differs from germline at one of its ends, possibly a read error. The genes are TRBV14 and TRBJ2-1, with TRBD2 matching 11 bases. CDR1 and CDR2 from the germline V gene are SGHDN and FVKESK. This CDR3 is built from 13 residues. CDR3 loop: CASSQDVAGGPVF. The CDR3 DNA reads TGTGCCAGCAGCCAAGATGTAGCGGGAGGGCCCGTCTTC.

The rearrangement uses TRBV15 and TRBJ1-2, with D perhaps TRBD1 (6 bases). This CDR3 has 15 residues. The ends were cut back, 0 bases at V and 8 bases at J, with 16 bases in the middle. Germline V gives CDR1 LNHNV, CDR2 YYDKDF (reference sequence). The CDR3 bases are TGTGCCACCAGCAGAGATCTCATCACAGGGAAGGGCTACACCTTC. Its protein is CATSRDLITGKGYTF.

The sample holds a few counts of this clone. The J gene is TRBJ2-6, the V gene TRBV19; TRBD2 matches 7 bases. The CDR3 runs 17 residues. V shed 7 bases and J 0 bases; nucleotides not matched to a gene: 9. Germline values: CDR1 LNHDA, CDR2 SQIVND (reference sequence). The CDR3 DNA is TGTGCCAGTATCCGGGGGGAGGAATCCTCTGGGGCCAACGTCCTGACTTTC. This codes for CASIRGEESSGANVLTF. Variable domain in full (rest from reference TRBV19 and TRBJ2-6): DGGITQSPKYLFRKEGQNVTLSCEQNLNHDAMYWYRQDPGQGLRLIYYSQIVNDFQKGDIAEGYSVSREKKESFPLTVTSAQKNPTAFYLCASIRGEESSGANVLTFGAGSRLTVL.

The chain uses TRBV29-1 and TRBJ2-3, with D possibly being TRBD2 (5 bases). V shed 3 bases and J shed 5 bases, with 18 bases lying between them. The CDR3 length is 15 residues. Germline lookup yields CDR1 SQVTM and CDR2 ANQGSEA. For the CDR3, the DNA is TGCAGCGTTGACGGTAAACTAATCGGGGTAGATACGCAGTATTTT. Its translation: CSVDGKLIGVDTQYF.

This clone was detected only a few times. V gene TRBV5-1 combines with J gene TRBJ1-1; a weak D match, TRBD1 (6 bases). Trimming stripped 5 bases from V and 5 bases from J, with 19 bases between. The CDR3 is 15 amino acids. Germline CDR1 SGHRS, CDR2 YFSETQ. The CDR3 DNA reads TGCGCCAGCAGATCCCCGGAACAGGGCGTGACTGAAGCTTTCTTT. Amino acids: CASRSPEQGVTEAFF.

The V call is TRBV30, the J call TRBJ2-7; D is possibly TRBD1 (5 bases). The V end was cut by 3 bases, the J end by 6 bases, with 15 bases between. Germline V lookup: CDR1 GTSNPN, CDR2 SVGIG (reference sequence). The CDR3 has 13 residues. DNA of the CDR3: TGTGCCTGGAGCTTACCTCCCAGGGTCGAGCAGTACTTC. This codes for CAWSLPPRVEQYF.

The chain links TRBV5-6 to TRBJ1-2; D is possibly TRBD1 (6 bases). Germline assignment: CDR1 SGHDT and CDR2 YYEEEE. V was shortened by 3 bases and J by 5 bases, with 14 bases between the two germline ends. The CDR3 has 14 residues. The CDR3 is CASSSDREIYGYTF. CDR3 nucleotide sequence: TGTGCCAGCAGCTCGGACAGAGAAATTTATGGCTACACCTTC.